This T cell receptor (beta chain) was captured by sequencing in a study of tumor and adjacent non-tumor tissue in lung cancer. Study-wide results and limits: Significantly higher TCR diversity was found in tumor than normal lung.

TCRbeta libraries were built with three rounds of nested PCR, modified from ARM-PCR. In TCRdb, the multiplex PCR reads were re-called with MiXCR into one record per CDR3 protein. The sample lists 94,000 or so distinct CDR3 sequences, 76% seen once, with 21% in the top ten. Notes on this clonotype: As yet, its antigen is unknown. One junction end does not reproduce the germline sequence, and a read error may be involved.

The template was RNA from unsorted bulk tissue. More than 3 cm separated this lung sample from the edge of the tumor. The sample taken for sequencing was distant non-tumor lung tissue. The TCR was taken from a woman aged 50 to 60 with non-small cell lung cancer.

CDR3 protein: CAISQLPGSNQPQHF. The CDR3 DNA sequence: TGCGCCATCAGCCAACTTCCTGGTAGCAATCAGCCCCAGCATTTT. V and J are TRBV4-1 and TRBJ1-5; no firm D call. This CDR3 contains 15 residues. Germline CDR1 reads MGHRA; CDR2 reads YSYEKL.